This T cell receptor beta chain is drawn from a study of blood T cell repertoires in COVID-19. About the research overall: Spain, Italy and the United States supplied samples that represented acute and convalescent COVID-19. T cells, B-cell-depleted T cells, or PBMCs provided the cDNA or gDNA that served as material.

In the authors' workflow: Amplification from reference gene primers served as the basis for estimated nucleated cell counts. Some clones are missing from TCRdb's copy, which holds only in-frame ones; the method was immunoSEQ multiplex PCR. V and J calls and clone size are copied from that table; D and trimming were computed from the DNA. Counted here are approximately 110,000 clones, around four fifths occurring once; the ten biggest clones make up 0.8% to 1%. The CDR3 has 17 residues. V lost 7 bases, J lost 1 base, and 14 bases stayed unmatched. CDR1 and CDR2 (germline): MNHNY, SVGAGI (reference sequence).

The origin of this receptor is a woman aged 70 to 79 with acute or convalescent COVID-19. The rearrangement links TRBV6-6 to TRBJ1-2; 8 bases map to TRBD1. Source material: peripheral blood. The CDR3 DNA follows: TGTGCCAGCATTCAATCATGGGGACAGGCAGATAACTATGGCTACACCTTC. Translation gives CASIQSWGQADNYGYTF.